This note documents a single TCR beta chain sequence. Its target is unknown. These data are taken from a study of shared clonotypes between healthy human individuals. For the study at large: The study enrolled a couple of women and three men aged 18 to 49.

Profiling relied on immunoSEQ multiplex PCR, and the TCRdb table lists in-frame clones only, not all of them. The sample consists of 300,000 to 400,000 clones, roughly 84% of them appearing once. Study results and limitations: Sampling covered nothing but blood. Tissue TCR repertoires likely differ from those found in blood.

Germline V gives CDR1 MNHNY, CDR2 SVGAGI (reference sequence). V gave up 2 bases and J gave up 8 bases, with 13 bases separating them. The CDR3 consists of 14 residues. The sample consisted of memory CD8+ T cells sorted from blood. Subset given: CD45RO+ cells pooled with CCR7-negative TemRA cells. The J gene is TRBJ1-5, the V gene TRBV6-6; D gene ambiguous. The TCR originated in a man younger than 30 in good health. CDR3 protein: CASSYTVSTEPQHF. The CDR3 nucleotides are TGTGCCAGCAGTTACACAGTTAGTACTGAGCCCCAGCATTTT.